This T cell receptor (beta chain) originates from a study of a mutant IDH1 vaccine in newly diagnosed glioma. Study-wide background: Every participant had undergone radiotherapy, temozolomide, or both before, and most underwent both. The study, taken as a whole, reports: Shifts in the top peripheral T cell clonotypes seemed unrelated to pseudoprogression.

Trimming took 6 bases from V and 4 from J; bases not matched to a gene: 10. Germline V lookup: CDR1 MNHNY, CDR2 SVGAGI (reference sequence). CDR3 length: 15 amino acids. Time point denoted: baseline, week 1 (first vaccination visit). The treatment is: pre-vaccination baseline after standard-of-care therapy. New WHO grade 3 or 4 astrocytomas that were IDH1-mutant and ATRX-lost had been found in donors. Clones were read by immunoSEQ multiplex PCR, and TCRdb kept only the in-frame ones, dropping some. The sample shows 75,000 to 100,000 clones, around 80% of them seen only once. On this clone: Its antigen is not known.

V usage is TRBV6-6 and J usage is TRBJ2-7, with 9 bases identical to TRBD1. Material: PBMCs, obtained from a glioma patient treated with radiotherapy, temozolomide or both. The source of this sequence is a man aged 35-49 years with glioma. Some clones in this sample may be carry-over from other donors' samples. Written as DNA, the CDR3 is TGTGCCAGCAGACAACTAAGACAGGGGGGTTACGAGCAGTACTTC. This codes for CASRQLRQGGYEQYF.